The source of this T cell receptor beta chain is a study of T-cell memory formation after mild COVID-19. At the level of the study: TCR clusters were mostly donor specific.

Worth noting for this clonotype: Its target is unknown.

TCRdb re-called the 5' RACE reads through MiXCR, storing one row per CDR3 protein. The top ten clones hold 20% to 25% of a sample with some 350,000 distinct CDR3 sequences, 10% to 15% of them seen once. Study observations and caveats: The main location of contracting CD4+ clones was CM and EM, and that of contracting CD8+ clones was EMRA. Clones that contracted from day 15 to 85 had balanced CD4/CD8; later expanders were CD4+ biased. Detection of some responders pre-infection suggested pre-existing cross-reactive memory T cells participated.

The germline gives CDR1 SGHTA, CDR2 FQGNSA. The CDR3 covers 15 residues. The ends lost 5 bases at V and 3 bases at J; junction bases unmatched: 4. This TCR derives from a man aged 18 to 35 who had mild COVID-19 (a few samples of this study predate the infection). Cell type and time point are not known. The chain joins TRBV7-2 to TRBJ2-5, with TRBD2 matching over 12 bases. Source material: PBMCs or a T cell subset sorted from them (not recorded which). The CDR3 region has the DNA TGTGCCAGCAGCCCCCGACTAGCGGGGGAAGAGACCCAGTACTTC. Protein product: CASSPRLAGEETQYF.